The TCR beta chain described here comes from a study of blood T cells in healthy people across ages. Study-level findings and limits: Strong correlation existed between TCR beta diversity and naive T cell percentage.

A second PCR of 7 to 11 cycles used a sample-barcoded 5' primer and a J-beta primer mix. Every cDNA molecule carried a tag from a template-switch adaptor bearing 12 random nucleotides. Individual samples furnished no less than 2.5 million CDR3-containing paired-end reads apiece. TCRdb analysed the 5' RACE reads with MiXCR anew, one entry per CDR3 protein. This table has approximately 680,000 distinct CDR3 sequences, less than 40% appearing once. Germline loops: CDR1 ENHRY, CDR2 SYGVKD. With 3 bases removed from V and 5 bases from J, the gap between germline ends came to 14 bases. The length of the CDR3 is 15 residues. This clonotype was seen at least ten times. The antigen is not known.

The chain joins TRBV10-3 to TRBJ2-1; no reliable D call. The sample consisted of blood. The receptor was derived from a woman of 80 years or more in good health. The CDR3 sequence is CAISEGDGLDNEQFF. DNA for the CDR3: TGTGCCATCAGTGAAGGAGACGGCCTTGACAATGAGCAGTTCTTC.